The 14 T cell receptor beta chains listed next were all sequenced from one sample in a study of T cell changes during pregnancy in multiple sclerosis. Method: immunoSEQ multiplex PCR; TCRdb's copy keeps in-frame clones and lacks some. Of about 42,000 clones in the sample, around four fifths were seen once. The specimen comprised CD4+ T cells from peripheral blood mononuclear cells, sampled before pregnancy. The receptors derive from a female donor with multiple sclerosis, enrolled in a pregnancy study.

The J gene is TRBJ1-4, the V gene TRBV2; 7 bases fit TRBD1. The J segment lost 10 bases and the V segment lost 6 bases, leaving 14 bases of the junction unmatched. The CDR3 runs to 15 residues. The germline V gene has CDR1 SNHLY and CDR2 FYNNEI. DNA of the CDR3: TGTGCCAGCAGCCCCTCGACAGGGAGGTACGGAAAACTGTTTTTT. It is translated as CASSPSTGRYGKLFF.

This sequence joins TRBV25-1 and TRBJ2-7; 15 bases are a match to TRBD2. Germline values: CDR1 MGHDK, CDR2 SYGVNS. With 8 bases clipped from V and 1 base from J, the junction kept 12 bases outside the gene matches. This CDR3 is 18 amino acids long. Written as DNA, the CDR3 is TGTGCCAGCCCCCCTCGGACTAGCGGGAGGGCCCCATCCTACGAGCAGTACTTC. This sequence encodes CASPPRTSGRAPSYEQYF.

V gene TRBV4-2 combines with J gene TRBJ1-4, with no clear D. This CDR3 is 15 amino acids long. V lost 4 bases, J lost 4 bases, and 13 bases lay in between. Germline CDR1 and CDR2: LGHNA and YNFKEQ. The CDR3 nucleotides are TGTGCCAGCAGCCGCGTAGCGGAAGATAATGAAAAACTGTTTTTT. The encoded protein is CASSRVAEDNEKLFF.

Here the CDR3 DNA reads TGTGCCAGCAGCTCCCCCTGGGACAGAAATTCACCCCTCCACTTT. Its translation: CASSSPWDRNSPLHF. The genes are TRBV7-9 and TRBJ1-6; 7 bases agree with TRBD1. The CDR3 spans 15 residues. Germline assignment: CDR1 SEHNR and CDR2 FQNEAQ (reference sequence). The ends lost 4 bases at V and 7 bases at J; junction bases unmatched: 7. Filled out from reference TRBV7-9 and TRBJ1-6, the complete variable domain reads DTGVSQNPRHKITKRGQNVTFRCDPISEHNRLYWYRQTLGQGPEFLTYFQNEAQLEKSRLLSDRFSAERPKGSFSTLEIQRTEQGDSAMYLCASSSPWDRNSPLHFGNGTRLTVT.

The CDR3 coding sequence is TGTGCCATCAGTGTAGAGGGGGACACTGAAGCTTTCTTT. It codes for CAISVEGDTEAFF. V usage is TRBV10-3 and J usage is TRBJ1-1; D is possibly TRBD1 (6 bases). CDR3 length: 13 amino acids. The germline gives CDR1 ENHRY, CDR2 SYGVKD. Trimming removed 4 bases from V and 3 bases from J, with 9 bases in between.

V gene TRBV11-2 combines with J gene TRBJ2-5; 10 positions agree with TRBD2. Unmatched junction bases numbered 7, after V lost 0 bases and J lost 3 bases. CDR3 length equals 17 residues. Germline V gene sequence: CDR1 SGHAT, CDR2 FQNNGV. The CDR3 DNA sequence: TGTGCCAGCAGCTTAGATCCCCAGCGGGGGGGCGAAGAGACCCAGTACTTC. It specifies CASSLDPQRGGEETQYF.

The chain combines TRBV6-1 with TRBJ1-2; 11 bases are a match to TRBD1. Trimming took 4 bases from V and 10 from J; bases not matched to a gene: 5. The germline V gene encodes CDR1 MNHNS and CDR2 SASEGT. This CDR3 is 13 amino acids long. CDR3 protein: CASSGRTGGDYTF. For the CDR3, the DNA is TGTGCCAGCAGTGGTAGGACAGGGGGCGACTACACCTTC.

The chain's CDR3 is CASSGQTGENEKLFF. CDR3 nucleotide sequence: TGTGCCAGCAGTGGCCAGACAGGGGAGAATGAAAAACTGTTTTTT. The chain carries TRBV6-1 and TRBJ1-4; TRBD1 agrees at 8 bases. Germline CDR1 MNHNS, CDR2 SASEGT. The junction had 6 bases not matched to a gene; V was cut back by 4 bases and J by 5 bases. The CDR3 covers 15 residues.

This chain joins TRBV7-6 and TRBJ1-2; the match to TRBD1 covers 8 bases. CDR3 length equals 15 residues. J lost 5 bases, V lost 5 bases, and 10 bases had no gene match. Germline V gene lookup returns CDR1 SGHVS and CDR2 FNYEAQ. CDR3 amino acids: CASSRNRGDGYGYTF. CDR3 in DNA: TGTGCCAGCAGCCGTAACAGGGGGGACGGGTATGGCTACACCTTC.

This chain connects TRBV6-1 to TRBJ2-5, with D possibly matching TRBD1 (6 bases). Deletions cut 4 bases from V and 2 bases from J, with 11 bases between. Germline V gene lookup returns CDR1 MNHNS and CDR2 SASEGT. This CDR3 is built from 14 residues. Here the CDR3 reads CASSARDTQETQYF. DNA of the CDR3: TGTGCCAGCAGTGCCCGGGACACTCAAGAGACCCAGTACTTC.

The rearrangement uses TRBV27 and TRBJ1-1; TRBD1 matches 8 bases. Unmatched junction bases numbered 9, after V lost 4 bases and J lost 8 bases. The germline V gene has CDR1 MNHEY and CDR2 SMNVEV (reference sequence). CDR3 size: 14 residues. CDR3 sequence: CASSSEGQGTEAFF. The CDR3 DNA reads as TGTGCCAGCAGTTCGGAAGGACAGGGTACCGAAGCTTTCTTT.

The genes are TRBV19 and TRBJ2-5, with 10 positions matching TRBD2. Germline values: CDR1 LNHDA, CDR2 SQIVND (reference sequence). CDR3 length: 16 amino acids. V dropped 3 bases and J dropped 5; count of bases not matched to a gene: 9. CDR3 bases: TGTGCCAGTAGTATGACAGCAGCGGGAGGGTTGGAGACCCAGTACTTC. Its translation is CASSMTAAGGLETQYF.

The rearrangement joins TRBV6-1 to TRBJ1-3; no definite D call. Trimming stripped 4 bases from V and 0 bases from J, with 4 bases between. Germline values: CDR1 MNHNS, CDR2 SASEGT. The CDR3 totals 13 residues. The CDR3 protein is CASSGLSGNTIYF. In nucleotides, the CDR3 is TGTGCCAGCAGTGGGCTCTCTGGAAACACCATATATTTT.

V and J are TRBV30 and TRBJ2-7; 8 nucleotides line up with TRBD2. Germline CDR1 is GTSNPN and CDR2 is SVGIG (reference sequence). This CDR3 region has 14 residues. J lost 7 bases, V lost 4 bases, and 12 bases had no gene match. CDR3 loop: CAWNNQRGMEEQYF. CDR3 coding DNA: TGTGCCTGGAACAATCAGCGGGGGATGGAGGAGCAGTACTTC.